Shown below are 22 T cell receptor beta chains from a single sample sequenced in a study of a mutant IDH1 vaccine in newly diagnosed glioma. Assay used: immunoSEQ multiplex PCR; TCRdb lists only in-frame clones, some missing. This sample yields about 46,000 clones, of which 80% to 95% are seen a single time; less than 2.5% belongs to the top ten. The time point denotes: week 35, safety follow-up. Doses consisted of 300 ug of mutant IDH1 20-mer peptide each, paired with topical imiquimod. The antigens these receptors bind are not known. The sequencing here drew on PBMCs, taken from a glioma patient whose treatment included an IDH1 peptide vaccine. Source of these receptors: a man aged 45 to 65 with glioma.

V and J are TRBV10-2 and TRBJ2-1; the D is unclear. Germline-derived CDR1 and CDR2 are WSHSY and SAAADI. The CDR3 sequence is 12 residues long. V was pared by 5 bases and J by 5 bases, with 7 bases between. CDR3 protein: CASSRSDNEQFF. As DNA, the CDR3 is TGCGCCAGCAGTAGGTCAGACAATGAGCAGTTCTTC.

J is TRBJ2-5 and V is TRBV7-2; 8 positions match TRBD2. This CDR3 spans 14 amino acids. The V gene end was trimmed by 5 bases and the J gene end by 2 bases; junction bases not matched to a gene: 4. The V gene's germline CDR1 is SGHTA and CDR2 FQGNSA. The CDR3 protein is CASSQGTRQETQYF. CDR3 DNA sequence: TGTGCCAGCAGCCAGGGGACTAGACAAGAGACCCAGTACTTC.

This clone was observed a handful of times. The V call is TRBV7-9, the J call TRBJ2-1; 8 nucleotides line up with TRBD2. The CDR3 loop spans 17 amino acids. V lost 7 bases, J lost 2 bases, and 13 bases stayed unmatched. Germline V gene lookup returns CDR1 SEHNR and CDR2 FQNEAQ (reference sequence). The CDR3: CASTPPRSGGTYNEQFF. CDR3 DNA sequence: TGTGCCAGCACCCCTCCCCGTTCGGGGGGGACCTACAATGAGCAGTTCTTC.

The V gene is TRBV2, the J gene TRBJ2-5; D unresolved. With 4 bases removed from V and 1 base from J, the gap between germline ends came to 16 bases. This CDR3 region has 16 residues. CDR1 is SNHLY, CDR2 FYNNEI, per germline. CDR3 bases: TGTGCCAGCAGTGCTTTTTGGCTGAATTCCCAAGAGACCCAGTACTTC. Amino acids: CASSAFWLNSQETQYF.

This clone was picked up one time. The chain recombines TRBV28 with TRBJ2-7; D unclear. CDR1 is MDHEN and CDR2 is SYDVKM in the germline V gene. The V and J ends lost 11 bases and 3 bases respectively, with 11 bases between them. This CDR3 has 11 amino acids. This chain's CDR3 is CAVGRNYEQYF. The CDR3 DNA reads TGTGCCGTGGGCAGAAACTACGAGCAGTACTTC.

The chain joins TRBV19 to TRBJ2-4; 8 bases map to TRBD1. J was trimmed by 6 bases and V by 3 bases; bases with no gene match: 10. The CDR3 sequence is 16 residues long. Per germline, CDR1 LNHDA and CDR2 SQIVND (reference sequence). The CDR3 nucleotides read TGTGCCAGTAGTATCCCCCCCGGGCAGGGGGCAAACATTCAGTACTTC. Translation: CASSIPPGQGANIQYF.

The chain carries TRBV2 and TRBJ1-2; D gene ambiguous. This CDR3 region has 13 residues. In germline, CDR1 is SNHLY, CDR2 FYNNEI. V dropped 1 base and J dropped 4 bases, with 7 bases sitting between them. The CDR3, as DNA: TGTGCCAGCAGTGAAGGGGCCTCCTATGGCTACACCTTC. Translation gives CASSEGASYGYTF.

The rearrangement links TRBV4-2 to TRBJ2-7; D is unclear. V was cut by 2 bases and J by 4 bases, with 9 bases left in between. This CDR3 contains 13 residues. Germline values: CDR1 LGHNA, CDR2 YNFKEQ. CDR3 loop: CASSQNPQYEQYF. CDR3 nucleotide sequence: TGTGCCAGCAGCCAAAACCCCCAATACGAGCAGTACTTC.

This chain connects TRBV11-2 to TRBJ2-6; 7 nucleotides agree with TRBD1. After removal of 1 base from V and 4 bases from J, the junction contained 13 bases not matched to a gene. Germline CDR1 SGHAT, CDR2 FQNNGV. CDR3 length: 19 amino acids. CDR3 in amino acids: CASSLVRGQASSGANVLTF. The CDR3 DNA follows: TGTGCCAGCAGCTTAGTTCGAGGACAGGCTTCGTCCGGGGCCAACGTCCTGACTTTC.

V usage is TRBV7-9 and J usage is TRBJ1-5; the match to TRBD1 covers 7 bases. The CDR3 has 16 amino acids. The V gene end was trimmed by 4 bases and the J gene end by 4 bases; junction bases not matched to a gene: 10. The germline V gene encodes CDR1 SEHNR and CDR2 FQNEAQ (reference sequence). The CDR3 reads CASSSLTRGGNQPQHF. DNA for the CDR3: TGTGCCAGCAGCTCCTTAACCAGGGGGGGTAATCAGCCCCAGCATTTT.

The chain uses TRBV6-4 and TRBJ2-7; 9 nucleotides line up with TRBD2. Unmatched junction bases numbered 6, after V lost 5 bases and J lost 1 base. The CDR3 spans 15 residues. The germline V gene encodes CDR1 MRHNA and CDR2 SNTAGT. CDR3 DNA sequence: TGTGCCAGCAGTCCCGGAGCGGGGGGTTCCTACGAGCAGTACTTC. This encodes CASSPGAGGSYEQYF.

This chain connects TRBV10-3 to TRBJ1-6; a weak D match, TRBD1 (5 bases). V was clipped by 2 bases and J by 6 bases, with 11 bases between them. This CDR3 is built from 15 residues. In germline, CDR1 is ENHRY, CDR2 SYGVKD. CDR3 nucleotides: TGTGCCATCAGTGAGGGGGGGAGGGGTAATTCACCCCTCCACTTT. Encoded protein: CAISEGGRGNSPLHF.

This clone was counted a single time. The chain uses TRBV5-6 and TRBJ2-1; D gene unclear. The V gene lost 0 bases and the J gene lost 2 bases, with 15 bases spanning the gap. Germline CDR1 is SGHDT and CDR2 is YYEEEE. The CDR3 extends over 17 amino acids. CDR3 bases: TGTGCCAGCAGCTTGGCCGGAGAAACCCCAACCTACAATGAGCAGTTCTTC. It is translated as CASSLAGETPTYNEQFF.

V gene TRBV19 combines with J gene TRBJ2-1; TRBD1 aligns across 9 bases. J lost 4 bases, V lost 5 bases, and 6 bases had no gene match. The CDR3 sequence is 15 residues long. CDR1 LNHDA and CDR2 SQIVND come from the germline V gene (reference sequence). Written as DNA, the CDR3 is TGTGCCAGTAGTCCGGACAGGGGAGCTTACAATGAGCAGTTCTTC. This codes for CASSPDRGAYNEQFF.

The chain has TRBV7-8 and TRBJ1-1, with D possibly TRBD1 on 6 matching bases. This CDR3 spans 15 amino acids. Trimming removed 5 bases from V and 0 bases from J, with 13 bases in between. The germline V gene encodes CDR1 SGHVS and CDR2 FQNEAQ. CDR3 sequence: CASSPKGGLNTEAFF. The CDR3 DNA reads as TGTGCCAGCAGCCCTAAGGGGGGGCTGAACACTGAAGCTTTCTTT. The whole variable domain, remainder taken from reference TRBV7-8 and TRBJ1-1, is GAGVSQSPRYKVAKRGQDVALRCDPISGHVSLFWYQQALGQGPEFLTYFQNEAQLDKSGLPSDRFFAERPEGSVSTLKIQRTQQEDSAVYLCASSPKGGLNTEAFFGQGTRLTVV.

V and J are TRBV29-1 and TRBJ2-7; D is undetermined. This CDR3 is built from 11 residues. Trimming cost V 7 bases and J 3 bases, with 10 bases left between them. From germline, CDR1 is SQVTM and CDR2 ANQGSEA. Here the CDR3 reads CSATSDYEQYF. The CDR3 DNA sequence: TGCAGCGCTACGTCCGACTACGAGCAGTACTTC.

This sequence joins TRBV6-1 and TRBJ2-7; D is unresolved. The CDR3 sequence is 14 residues long. Between the trimmed V and J ends, which lost 7 bases and 4 bases, there was a span of 17 bases. The germline V gene has CDR1 MNHNS and CDR2 SASEGT. In nucleotides, the CDR3 is TGTGCCAGCACTCCCCACGAACAGTTATACGAGCAGTACTTC. It translates to CASTPHEQLYEQYF.

The chain is built from TRBV7-9 and TRBJ1-5; a weak D match, TRBD1 (6 bases). Trimming took 5 bases from V and 6 from J, leaving 17 bases between them. Germline loops: CDR1 SEHNR, CDR2 FQNEAQ (reference sequence). CDR3 length equals 15 residues. CDR3 nucleotides: TGTGCCAGCAGCCGAACAGGCGGGGGGCGTCAGCCCCAGCATTTT. Protein product: CASSRTGGGRQPQHF.

The V call is TRBV19, the J call TRBJ2-3; TRBD2 aligns across 12 bases. CDR1 LNHDA and CDR2 SQIVND come from the germline V gene (reference sequence). CDR3 length: 17 residues. The junction had 9 bases not matched to a gene; V was cut back by 5 bases and J by 3 bases. The CDR3 here is CASSARLAGVRTDTQYF. The CDR3 nucleotides are TGTGCCAGTAGTGCCCGACTAGCGGGAGTGAGGACAGATACGCAGTATTTT.

The V call is TRBV7-2, the J call TRBJ1-4; no firm D call. The V and J ends lost 2 bases and 2 bases respectively, with 0 bases between them. CDR1 and CDR2 from the germline V gene are SGHTA and FQGNSA. The CDR3 sequence is 12 residues long. The CDR3 here is CASSLTNEKLFF. The CDR3 nucleotides read TGTGCCAGCAGCTTAACTAATGAAAAACTGTTTTTT.

The chain is built from TRBV19 and TRBJ1-2; 8 nucleotides line up with TRBD1. The junction had 13 bases not matched to a gene; V was cut back by 10 bases and J by 0 bases. The CDR3 sequence is 16 residues long. Per the germline V gene, CDR1 is LNHDA and CDR2 is SQIVND (reference sequence). CDR3 loop: CATTPGTGNSNYGYTF. CDR3 bases: TGTGCCACCACTCCCGGGACAGGAAATTCTAACTATGGCTACACCTTC.

The chain uses TRBV5-1 and TRBJ2-7, with unresolved D. V dropped 5 bases and J dropped 2 bases, with 11 bases sitting between them. This CDR3 has 13 residues. Germline CDR1 SGHRS, CDR2 YFSETQ. The CDR3 nucleotides are TGCGCCAGCAGGGTCCCAGAAACCTACGAGCAGTACTTC. Its translation is CASRVPETYEQYF. Full variable domain (missing parts from reference TRBV5-1 and TRBJ2-7): KAGVTQTPRYLIKTRGQQVTLSCSPISGHRSVSWYQQTPGQGLQFLFEYFSETQRNKGNFPGRFSGRQFSNSRSEMNVSTLELGDSALYLCASRVPETYEQYFGPGTRLTVT.